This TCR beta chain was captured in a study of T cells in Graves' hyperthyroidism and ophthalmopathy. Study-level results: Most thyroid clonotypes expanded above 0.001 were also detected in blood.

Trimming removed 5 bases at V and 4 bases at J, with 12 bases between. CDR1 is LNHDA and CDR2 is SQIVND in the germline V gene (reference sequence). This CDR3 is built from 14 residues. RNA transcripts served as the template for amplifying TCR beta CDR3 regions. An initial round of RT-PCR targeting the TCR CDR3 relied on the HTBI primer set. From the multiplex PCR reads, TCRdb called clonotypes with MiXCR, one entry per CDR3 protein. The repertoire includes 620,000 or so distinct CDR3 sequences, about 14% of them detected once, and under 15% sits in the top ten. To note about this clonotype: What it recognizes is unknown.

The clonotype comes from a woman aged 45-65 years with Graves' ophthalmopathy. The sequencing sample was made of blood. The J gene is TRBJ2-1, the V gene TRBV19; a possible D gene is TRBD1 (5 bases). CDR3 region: CASSLRTLYNEQFF. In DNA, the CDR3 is TGTGCCAGTAGTCTCAGGACATTATACAATGAGCAGTTCTTC.